This TCR beta chain appears in the sequencing data of a study of CD8+CD57+ T cells in acquired aplastic anemia. In the study overall: Sorting CD4+ and CD8+ cells gave DNA averaging around 3 ug.

Study conclusions and caveats: Shared by patients and controls, 25 to 30 CD8+ CDR3s were abundant in patients.

Profiling that covered TCR beta VDJ and CDR3 relied on genomic DNA as its template. TCRdb re-called the reads with MiXCR, one entry per CDR3 protein. This table holds hundreds of thousands of distinct CDR3 sequences, 40% to 50% found once. Only patients with CD8+CD57+ cell expansion on flow cytometry were chosen for sequencing. In this sample, this clonotype turned up a few times. Antigen specificity is unknown. The junction differs from germline at one of its ends, possibly a read error. Sequenced: sorted CD4+, CD8+, or CD8+CD57+ T cells (not recorded which) from PBMCs. The TCR sequence derives from a human donor with aplastic anemia.

CDR3 bases: TGTGCTAGCAGGGACAGAAGCAATCAGCCCCAGCATTTT. It yields the protein CASRDRSNQPQHF. V gene TRBV27 combines with J gene TRBJ1-5; 7 bases fit TRBD1. This CDR3 has 13 residues. Looked up from germline, CDR1 is MNHEY and CDR2 is SMNVEV (reference sequence).